A single T cell receptor beta chain is shown here with its context. This clonotype was counted only a few times. Its antigen has not been determined. No base qualities exist here, and no much larger clone lies one base off it. This entry comes from a study of identical twins (dated by TCRdb to about 2016). For the wider study: The study deep-sequenced TCR alpha and beta repertoires from monozygotic twins, unrelated adults of various ages and cord blood to test whether fetal clonotypes persist. To rule out contamination, the twin experiments were replicated at different times with different library preparation protocols.

Only healthy Caucasian donors were included. Three pairs of female monozygotic twins, all aged about 18 to 29 years, made up the twin cohort. The RNA used for TCR libraries was isolated from peripheral blood mononuclear cells. General study outcomes and caveats: Excess twin sharing in beta out-of-frame sequences was weaker because fewer shared sequences lowered the signal-to-noise ratio. Out-of-frame TCR alpha sequences shared between twins showed an excess of low generation-probability sequences compared with coincidental sharing between unrelated individuals. Recombination models systematically underestimated out-of-frame TCR alpha sharing in monozygotic twins but agreed with sharing between unrelated individuals. Invariant T cells such as MAIT and iNKT could partly confound zero-insertion analyses, although diverse VJ usage argued against such confounding for most clonotypes. Abundant cord blood beta clonotypes carried fewer insertions; young adult naive repertoires showed a weaker similar trend, while memory repertoires showed none. Because the same donors could not be followed over many years, the conclusions relied on cross-sectional statistical analysis.

Library preparation was by 5' RACE. TCRdb shows the sequencer as Illumina HiSeq 2000. A universal primer binding site was added through template switching, and the final cDNA carried a unique molecular identifier so that TCR cDNA molecules could be counted accurately. Specific primers in the conserved constant-segment region were used to synthesize first-strand cDNA for TCR alpha and beta chains. Each cDNA library was double barcoded, with a SMART-Mk sample barcode plus Illumina barcodes, to control for contamination. TruSeq adapter sequences and Illumina sample barcodes were added in two successive PCR steps. The TCR alpha and beta cDNA libraries were sequenced on the Illumina HiSeq platform using custom primers. The authors processed their data as follows. MiGEC was used to process raw reads and extract unique molecular identifiers, and MiXCR was used to find CDR3 positions. For each individual, recombination models were inferred using an EM algorithm with the repgenHMM and IGoR tools. The analysis of shared clonotypes was done with the tcR package in R, with sharing normalized by the product of cloneset sizes. Out-of-frame nonproductive sequences were analyzed to study raw recombination free of thymic and clonal selection effects. The public sequencing data were trimmed at Q25 with fastp and processed into clonotypes with MiXCR by TCRdb, which kept only in-frame beta chains. Under each unique CDR3 protein, matching rows form one entry showing the most common genes and DNA. These V and J calls derive from TCRdb rather than the authors' analysis. For this sample the table gives 500,000 to 700,000 distinct CDR3 sequences, of which less than 9% were detected only once. The ten largest clones add up to 1.6% of the sample.

Including the terminal cysteine and phenylalanine, the CDR3 comprises 19 residues. Kept here is only the CDR3 DNA, which spans 57 bases and is read in frame from base 1. At the junction V is shortened by 3 bases and J by 1 base; bases outside the gene matches: 12. CDR1 and CDR2, looked up from the germline V gene (reference sequence), are DFQATT and SNEGSKA. These records were also assigned to another study, of yellow fever vaccine responses in identical twins. The second study reports: According to the authors, the vaccine-induced T cell response in identical twins seemed to be partly convergent and partly specific to each individual. Focusing on identical twins, the study followed the T cell clones that responded to the vaccine, and did so with precision.

The sequenced material came from PBMCs. In this chain, TRBV20-1 is recombined with TRBJ2-5, and TRBD2 aligns with 15 junction nucleotides. The TCR originated in a young woman in good health. The DNA reads TGCAGTGCTAGCCAGAGGACTAGCGGGAGGGAAGGGGGCCAAGAGACCCAGTACTTC. Its coded protein is CSASQRTSGREGGQETQYF.